Given below is one T cell receptor (beta chain) in context. This clonotype has just a few counts. Its antigen is still unknown. Mismatch with germline at one junction end may stem from a read error. TCR beta CDR3 regions were amplified from RNA transcripts. A first-round RT-PCR of the TCR CDR3 used the HTBI primer set with the Qiagen OneStep RT-PCR kit. The libraries were constructed in a second round of multiplex PCR and then size-selected and purified. The libraries were sequenced on an Illumina HiSeq2000 using paired-end 100 bp reads. Processing in the source paper ran as follows. Raw data were processed with SOAPnuke, discarding reads with adapters, uncalled bases, mean Phred below 15, or no exact constant-primer or identifier match. High-quality paired reads were merged using COPE v1.2.5, and each unique nucleotide sequence was defined as a clonotype. MiTCR v1.1 was used to align clonotypes to the IMGT TRBV, TRBD and TRBJ reference segments. The analysis was restricted to V-J combinations with a frequency above 0.0001, which together covered 99.2% of the repertoires. The TCS score was defined as F50 (clonal expansion) divided by E x V (chaos), with BLOSUM62-based TCRdist calculated between CDR3 peptides within each V-J. Welch's t-statistics and random forest reduced around 510 V-J features to some 14, which were used in a naive Bayes classifier (R e1071). TCRdb itself trimmed the public reads at Q25 with fastp, ran MiXCR and retained productive beta chains. Merged by CDR3 protein, the rows form single entries marked with the most common genes and DNA. TCRdb's processing, not the study's, gives the V and J calls here. This sample gives 300,000 to 400,000 distinct CDR3 sequences in total; less than 15% of them show up just once. 9.2% of the sample rests with the top ten.

The data are from a study of T cells in Graves' hyperthyroidism and ophthalmopathy (dated by TCRdb to 2018 to 2020). With regard to the full study: Peripheral blood samples were taken at the time of initial diagnosis, prior to any treatment. After blood sampling, hyperthyroidism patients were treated with methimazole at a starting dose of 30 mg daily, and ophthalmopathy patients were treated with high-dose intravenous methylprednisolone. For training and testing, the approximately 97 patients in the discovery cohort were randomly divided in a 7:3 ratio. A discovery cohort of about 100 patients, about 44 with Graves' ophthalmopathy and approximately 57 with stable Graves' hyperthyroidism, was used to find distinguishing TCR V-J signatures. Whether ophthalmopathy could be predicted prospectively was tested in an independent validation cohort made up of 18 hyperthyroidism patients plus 17 patients who later progressed to ophthalmopathy. According to the paper, TCR Vbeta CDR3 sequencing was carried out on 120 to 150 peripheral blood samples, which came from approximately 41 ophthalmopathy, approximately 78 hyperthyroidism and about 17 progressor patients. In addition, the study compared T-cell repertoires in thyroid tissue and in blood from roughly 6 Graves' hyperthyroidism patients.

Overall study outcomes, separate from this receptor: In validation, progression to ophthalmopathy was predicted by the model with 55% to 71% sensitivity and roughly 76% specificity, a median of around 6.5 months before onset. Most expanded thyroid clonotypes (frequency above 0.001) were also detected in blood, suggesting blood repertoires may reflect thyroid immune responses. No statistical method was used to fix the sample size in advance, and group allocation was not hidden from the investigators. A 13 V-J signature model separated ophthalmopathy from stable hyperthyroidism, with 87.88% sensitivity and 81% to 83% specificity in cross-validation and 80%/75% in testing.

A patient counted as having stable Graves' hyperthyroidism if no progression to ophthalmopathy occurred over 18 months of follow-up. Hyperthyroidism patients were newly diagnosed, had a disease duration of under 2 months, and were aged 18 to 65 years. The study excluded patients with uncontrolled infections, other autoimmune diseases, pregnancy or lactation. Diagnoses were established on the basis of clinical symptoms, serum thyroxine and TRAb, thyroid ultrasound, and orbital computed tomography. Ficoll-Paque density gradient centrifugation was used to isolate PBMCs from 8 to 10 ml of fresh peripheral blood. Total RNA was extracted with Trizol reagent, and quality was checked on an Agilent 2100 Bioanalyzer. The CDR3 has 14 amino acids, counting the end cysteine and phenylalanine. The CDR3 DNA has 42 bases and is translated from base 1. The germline V gene provides CDR1 SGHVS and CDR2 FQNEAQ.

Sample: blood. The source of this sequence is a woman aged 18-30 years with Graves' hyperthyroidism. Here the chain combines TRBV7-8 and TRBJ2-5, and TRBD1 may be the D gene, going by 6 matching bases. The nucleotide sequence is given as TGTGCCAGCGGAGACAGGATCCCGCAAGAGGCCCAGTACTTC. Translation gives CASGDRIPQEAQYF.